Detailed here is one TCR beta chain. Its antigen remains unknown. The study reverse transcribed the entire isolated RNA, so it sequenced expressed TCRB transcripts. Repertoires were generated with immunoSEQ multiplex PCR, while TCRdb's copy carries only in-frame clones and drops some. This repertoire shows 200,000 to 300,000 clones, around 9.9% found once; its top ten account for 0.017%. These data come from a study of beta chain features in type 1 diabetes. General study results and limits: TCRB rearrangement may or may not be influenced by HLA type; here this remained unresolved. Junctions at VDJ sites from type 1 diabetes patients had fewer insertions and more deletions. There was a moderate but significant shortening of TCRB CDR3s in all four CD4+ subsets of Type 1 diabetes patients. Healthy donors had naive, central memory and Treg TCRB repertoires that appeared less similar than those seen among patients.

Via CD45RO/CCR7/CD25/CD127/CD95/CD27, cells of the CD4+ naive, central memory, regulatory and stem cell-like memory subsets were sorted. Germline V gene sequence: CDR1 SGHTA, CDR2 FQGNSA. With 4 bases clipped from V and 4 bases from J, the junction kept 3 bases outside the gene matches. The CDR3 spans 16 residues. Sequencing input: naive CD4+ T cells from blood. The sequence was obtained from a man under 40 with type 1 diabetes. The chain carries TRBV7-2 and TRBJ2-2; the match to TRBD2 covers 13 bases. The CDR3 coding sequence is TGTGCCAGCAGCTGGCGACTAGCGGGGGGCACCGGGGAGCTGTTTTTT. Amino acid sequence: CASSWRLAGGTGELFF.